Below are 6 T cell receptor beta chains sequenced from a single sample in a study of blood T cell repertoires in COVID-19. Generated by immunoSEQ multiplex PCR, the TCRdb table keeps only in-frame clones and is missing some. The table includes about 170,000 clones, around 84% detected once. The sample comprised peripheral blood. The receptors originated from a human donor with acute or convalescent COVID-19. The donor label of this sample is uncertain.

The chain joins TRBV10-2 to TRBJ1-1, with D maybe TRBD1 (6 bases). Germline V CDR1 and CDR2: WSHSY, SAAADI. The CDR3 has 13 residues. V lost 6 bases and J lost 4, with 12 bases in between. CDR3: CASRDIGGTEAFF. CDR3 DNA sequence: TGCGCCAGCAGGGATATAGGGGGCACTGAAGCTTTCTTT.

The genes are TRBV18 and TRBJ2-2; 8 bases agree with TRBD1. The CDR3 length is 17 residues. The V gene's germline CDR1 is KGHSH and CDR2 LQKENI. The ends lost 3 bases at V and 4 bases at J; junction bases unmatched: 10. CDR3 residues: CASSPDRASRITGELFF. As DNA, the CDR3 is TGTGCCAGCTCACCGGACAGGGCCTCGCGTATCACCGGGGAGCTGTTTTTT.

This clone has a single count. This chain uses TRBV7-8 with TRBJ1-6; possibly TRBD1 for D (5 bases). Germline V gene sequence: CDR1 SGHVS, CDR2 FQNEAQ. This CDR3 contains 14 residues. The V gene lost 1 base and the J gene lost 9 bases, with 10 bases spanning the gap. CDR3: CASSLGGSGSPLHF. The CDR3 nucleotides are TGTGCCAGCAGCTTAGGGGGCAGTGGTTCACCCCTCCACTTT. The entire variable domain, with the rest obtained from reference TRBV7-8 and TRBJ1-6, is as follows: GAGVSQSPRYKVAKRGQDVALRCDPISGHVSLFWYQQALGQGPEFLTYFQNEAQLDKSGLPSDRFFAERPEGSVSTLKIQRTQQEDSAVYLCASSLGGSGSPLHFGNGTRLTVT.

The V and J genes are TRBV6-6 and TRBJ1-3; D is unclear. Trimming pared 8 bases from V and 10 bases from J, leaving 15 bases between. Germline CDR1 MNHNY, CDR2 SVGAGI (reference sequence). The CDR3 has 12 amino acids. CDR3 amino acids: CASGTARGTIYF. As DNA, the CDR3 is TGTGCCAGCGGAACCGCGCGGGGAACCATATATTTT.

V is TRBV7-2 and J is TRBJ2-1, with 14 bases that match TRBD2. V lost 5 bases, J lost 9 bases, and 9 bases stayed unmatched. There are 16 residues in the CDR3. The germline V gene encodes CDR1 SGHTA and CDR2 FQGNSA. In nucleotides, the CDR3 is TGTGCCAGCAGCCCGACTAGCGGGGGGGCGAGGACTGAGCAGTTCTTC. Encoded protein: CASSPTSGGARTEQFF.

The CDR3 DNA follows: TGTGCCAGCAGTGGAACTCTTGGACAGGCAGCCCAAAAACTGTTTTTT. Its protein is CASSGTLGQAAQKLFF. V gene TRBV25-1 combines with J gene TRBJ1-4, with 7 bases aligning to TRBD1. The CDR3 extends over 16 amino acids. Trimming took 4 bases from V and 9 from J; bases not matched to a gene: 14. Per germline, CDR1 MGHDK and CDR2 SYGVNS. The full variable domain, rest sourced from reference TRBV25-1 and TRBJ1-4, is EADIYQTPRYLVIGTGKKITLECSQTMGHDKMYWYQQDPGMELHLIHYSYGVNSTEKGDLSSESTVSRIRTEHFPLTLESARPSHTSQYLCASSGTLGQAAQKLFFGSGTQLSVL.